A selection of T cell receptor beta chains follows, all from one sample in a study of T cells after yellow fever vaccination. TCRdb called the 5' RACE reads again in MiXCR, with one record for every CDR3 protein. Of some 290,000 distinct CDR3 sequences in the sample, about 10% were seen once. This material consisted of CD4+ T cells sorted from PBMCs, taken 45 days after the yellow fever booster vaccination. The receptors shown here come from a man aged 18 to 29 who received the YFV17D yellow fever vaccine. The CDR3 runs from the conserved cysteine through the conserved F or W. D genes are given only for firm matches. Clone size is stated in some rows and not others, as once, few, many or a class when expanded.

few,TRBV7-2,TRBD2,17,TRBJ2-3,CASSARFPASGGDTQYF,TGTGCCAGCAGTGCACGATTCCCGGCTAGCGGGGGAGATACGCAGTATTTT
many,TRBV9,TRBD1,13,TRBJ1-2,CASSAWTGRGYTF,TGTGCCAGCAGCGCTTGGACAGGGAGAGGCTACACCTTC
few,TRBV5-6,NA,17,TRBJ1-6,CASSKPDPRNHNSPLHF,TGTGCCAGCAGCAAGCCGGACCCCCGAAACCATAATTCACCCCTCCACTTT
NA,TRBV20-1,NA,14,TRBJ2-1,CSAMPGARYNEQFF,TGCAGTGCTATGCCGGGGGCCCGCTACAATGAGCAGTTCTTC
NA,TRBV11-2,NA,13,TRBJ2-4,CASSYSNKNIQYF,TGTGCCAGCAGCTACAGCAACAAAAACATTCAGTACTTC
few,TRBV20-1,NA,14,TRBJ1-5,CSASRGGWNQPQHF,TGCAGTGCTAGCCGCGGGGGCTGGAATCAGCCCCAGCATTTT
NA,TRBV9,NA,14,TRBJ1-1,CASSARPGNTEAFF,TGTGCCAGCAGCGCTCGGCCAGGGAACACTGAAGCTTTCTTT
few,TRBV7-9,NA,14,TRBJ2-7,CASSQPDPAYEQYF,TGTGCCAGCAGCCAGCCGGACCCAGCCTACGAGCAGTACTTC
few,TRBV5-6,NA,12,TRBJ1-1,CASSLWDVQAFF,TGTGCCAGCAGCTTGTGGGACGTCCAAGCTTTCTTT
many,TRBV5-1,NA,13,TRBJ2-2,CASGPRNTGELFF,TGCGCCAGCGGGCCAAGGAACACCGGGGAGCTGTTTTTT
few,TRBV18,NA,15,TRBJ1-5,CASSPGRGPNQPQHF,TGTGCCAGCTCACCGGGTCGGGGACCCAATCAGCCCCAGCATTTT
few,TRBV7-2,NA,14,TRBJ2-4,CASSQTRLPNIQYF,TGTGCCAGCAGCCAAACCCGACTACCAAACATTCAGTACTTC
NA,TRBV6-2/TRBV6-3,NA,13,TRBJ2-2,CASTQVSPRELFF,TGTGCCAGCACTCAAGTCTCCCCGCGGGAGCTGTTTTTT
few,TRBV24-1,TRBD1,16,TRBJ2-2,CATSDLYRGNTGELFF,TGTGCCACCAGTGATTTGTACAGGGGTAACACCGGGGAGCTGTTTTTT
many,TRBV24-1,NA,13,TRBJ1-1,CATSDLENTEAFF,TGTGCCACCAGTGATTTGGAGAACACTGAAGCTTTCTTT
many,TRBV7-2,NA,13,TRBJ2-2,CASSLYFTGELFF,TGTGCCAGCAGCTTATATTTCACCGGGGAGCTGTTTTTT
many,TRBV5-1,NA,16,TRBJ1-2,CASSPSPTGLNYGYTF,TGCGCCAGCAGCCCATCACCGACAGGCCTGAACTATGGCTACACCTTC
few,TRBV7-9,TRBD2,13,TRBJ2-3,CSSGGSSTDTQYF,TGTTCTAGCGGGGGATCCAGCACAGATACGCAGTATTTT
few,TRBV5-4,NA,13,TRBJ2-5,CASSRDPQETQYF,TGTGCCAGCAGCCGGGATCCGCAAGAGACCCAGTACTTC
few,TRBV7-8,NA,14,TRBJ1-5,CASSFIGGNQPQHF,TGTGCCAGCAGCTTTATAGGTGGAAATCAGCCCCAGCATTTT
few,TRBV7-2,NA,12,TRBJ2-1,CASSLGRGEQFF,TGTGCCAGCAGCCTGGGACGAGGTGAGCAGTTCTTC
many,TRBV7-2,NA,13,TRBJ1-2,CASSFNDQGGYTF,TGTGCCAGCAGCTTCAACGATCAGGGCGGCTACACCTTC
NA,TRBV20-1,NA,14,TRBJ1-1,CSARMGEKNTEAFF,TGCAGTGCTAGAATGGGGGAAAAGAACACTGAAGCTTTCTTT
few,TRBV10-1,NA,14,TRBJ2-5,CASSELRRVETQYF,TGCGCCAGCAGTGAATTACGAAGGGTGGAGACCCAGTACTTC
few,TRBV12-3/TRBV12-4,NA,13,TRBJ1-1,CASSFEEITEAFF,TGTGCCAGCAGTTTCGAAGAGATCACTGAAGCTTTCTTT
many,TRBV6-5,TRBD1,15,TRBJ1-5,CASSYSGQGNQPQHF,TGTGCCAGCAGTTACTCGGGACAGGGCAATCAGCCCCAGCATTTT
few,TRBV5-8,NA,11,TRBJ1-2,CASSLMSGYTF,TGTGCCAGCAGCTTGATGAGCGGCTACACCTTC
NA,TRBV6-2/TRBV6-3,NA,12,TRBJ2-7,CASSARTYEQYF,TGTGCCAGCAGCGCGCGGACGTACGAGCAGTACTTC
once,TRBV9,NA,14,TRBJ2-1,CASSPRLVFNEQFF,TGTGCCAGCAGCCCCCGACTAGTATTCAATGAGCAGTTCTTC
few,TRBV6-6,NA,14,TRBJ2-2,CASTQDRYTGELFF,TGTGCCAGCACCCAAGACAGATACACCGGGGAGCTGTTTTTT
NA,TRBV6-6,NA,13,TRBJ2-6,CASRISVANVLTF,TGTGCCAGCAGAATAAGCGTAGCCAACGTCCTGACTTTC
few,TRBV24-1,NA,12,TRBJ1-2,CATRDQADGYTF,TGTGCCACCAGGGACCAAGCCGATGGCTACACCTTC
few,TRBV7-9,NA,12,TRBJ1-2,CASSLAGSGYTF,TGTGCCAGCAGCTTGGCAGGCTCCGGCTACACCTTC
NA,TRBV7-9,NA,14,TRBJ2-5,CAIPILQGGETQYF,TGTGCCATCCCCATCTTACAGGGAGGAGAGACCCAGTACTTC
many,TRBV7-2,NA,14,TRBJ1-3,CASSQQGTGNTIYF,TGTGCCAGCAGCCAACAGGGTACTGGAAACACCATATATTTT
few,TRBV5-4,NA,14,TRBJ1-2,CASSLAEGRYGYTF,TGTGCCAGCAGCTTGGCAGAAGGTCGGTATGGCTACACCTTC
few,TRBV12-3/TRBV12-4,NA,14,TRBJ1-2,CASSNTGNSGGYTF,TGTGCCAGCAGTAACACAGGGAATTCCGGTGGCTACACCTTC
few,TRBV5-4,TRBD2,16,TRBJ2-1,CASSLSGVGWYNEQFF,TGTGCCAGCAGCTTAAGCGGGGTCGGATGGTACAATGAGCAGTTCTTC
few,TRBV4-1,TRBD1,14,TRBJ1-1,CASSQAGGWGEAFF,TGCGCCAGCAGCCAGGCAGGGGGATGGGGCGAAGCTTTCTTT
few,TRBV6-5,NA,15,TRBJ2-7,CASSYSYIDSYEQYF,TGTGCCAGCAGTTACTCTTACATCGACTCCTACGAGCAGTACTTC
NA,TRBV6-5,NA,15,TRBJ1-6,CASSYLQSLNSPLHF,TGTGCCAGCAGTTACTTACAGAGCTTAAATTCACCCCTCCACTTT
few,TRBV9,NA,14,TRBJ1-5,CASSVQSENQPQHF,TGTGCCAGCAGCGTGCAATCCGAAAATCAGCCCCAGCATTTT
many,TRBV7-2,NA,15,TRBJ1-1,CASSPGLAKNTEAFF,TGTGCCAGCAGCCCGGGACTAGCAAAGAACACTGAAGCTTTCTTT
few,TRBV6-2/TRBV6-3,TRBD2,14,TRBJ2-7,CASSRLAGLYEQYF,TGTGCCAGCAGTCGTCTAGCGGGGCTCTACGAGCAGTACTTC